A selection of T cell receptor beta chains follows, all from one sample in a study of cytomegalovirus exposure and HLA in healthy donors. The repertoire was sequenced with immunoSEQ multiplex PCR; TCRdb's copy has only in-frame clones and lacks some. The profile shows 120,000 or so clones, around 76% of them singletons. The sequenced sample was PBMCs. The receptors were sampled from a man in his fifties or sixties in good health and CMV-seropositive. Both conserved end residues are part of each CDR3. A D gene is named only where the DNA matches it firmly. Size values are once, few and many counts, or a class for expanded clones, and some rows have none.

size | D | J | V | DNA | CDR3
few | . | TRBJ1-2 | TRBV6-6 | TGTGCCAGCAGTCTTGACAGTAACTATGGCTACACCTTC | CASSLDSNYGYTF
. | . | TRBJ2-1 | TRBV6-5 | TGTGCCAGCAGTTACTACCAGGGGGGATACAATGAGCAGTTCTTC | CASSYYQGGYNEQFF
. | . | TRBJ1-1 | TRBV28 | TGTGCCAGCAGTTTAGGGGGCGGGAACACTGAAGCTTTCTTT | CASSLGGGNTEAFF
. | TRBD1 | TRBJ1-6 | TRBV18 | TGTGCCAGCTCACCGCGGACAGGGGATAATTCACCCCTCCACTTT | CASSPRTGDNSPLHF
. | TRBD1 | TRBJ2-7 | TRBV19 | TGTGCCAGTAGTATAGCGGGGACAGGGGGAGACGAGCAGTACTTC | CASSIAGTGGDEQYF
few | . | TRBJ2-2 | TRBV9 | TGTGCCAGCAGCGCCCTACAGGGAACCGGGGAGCTGTTTTTT | CASSALQGTGELFF
. | . | TRBJ1-6 | TRBV6-6 | TGTGCCAGCAGTTCCGCCCCCGACAGCAGGTCTTCACCCCTCCACTTT | CASSSAPDSRSSPLHF
. | . | TRBJ2-6 | TRBV21-1 | TGTGCCAGCAGCAAGACAGGTTTCTCTGGGGCCAACGTCCTGACTTTC | CASSKTGFSGANVLTF
few | TRBD1 | TRBJ1-1 | TRBV28 | TGTGCCAGCAGTCCAGGACAGGGTGAGGGCACTGAAGCTTTCTTT | CASSPGQGEGTEAFF
. | . | TRBJ1-5 | TRBV28 | TGTGCCAGTAAGCCGTATAGCAATCAGCCCCAGCATTTT | CASKPYSNQPQHF
few | . | TRBJ2-7 | TRBV28 | TGTGCCAGCACCCCTTCAGGGGACTACACCTACGAGCAGTACTTC | CASTPSGDYTYEQYF
. | TRBD2 | TRBJ2-2 | TRBV9 | TGTGCCAGCAGCGTGCCTAAGACTAGCGGGAGTGTTGTGGCCGGGGAGCTGTTTTTT | CASSVPKTSGSVVAGELFF
. | . | TRBJ1-1 | TRBV5-1 | TGCGCCAGCAGCCCCCGTCCCAGCGACAACACTGAAGCTTTCTTT | CASSPRPSDNTEAFF
. | . | TRBJ2-7 | TRBV7-9 | TGTTCCAGCAGCCCTTACGACAGGAGTAGGCACTACGAGCAGTACTTC | CSSSPYDRSRHYEQYF